This TCR beta chain was captured in a study of blood T cell repertoires in COVID-19. The protocol was immunoSEQ multiplex PCR, while the TCRdb copy is restricted to in-frame clones and leaves out a portion. The data hold 70,000 to 100,000 clones, with around nine tenths observed a single time. CDR1 is SGHTA and CDR2 is FQGNSA in the germline V gene. This CDR3 contains 14 residues. V was pared by 3 bases and J by 8 bases, with 5 bases of the junction left unmatched. One Seattle source followed patients from active infection through their disease course. This clone has a single count. Other nucleotide sequences from this sample produce the same CDR3.

Sequenced sample: peripheral blood. This chain connects TRBV7-2 to TRBJ1-4; 8 bases are a match to TRBD1. This TCR came from a woman between 55 and 75 years old with COVID-19, enrolled during active disease. The CDR3 coding sequence is TGTGCCAGCAGCTTCCAGGGGGCAGGAGAAAAACTGTTTTTT. Encoded protein: CASSFQGAGEKLFF. Using reference TRBV7-2 and TRBJ1-4 for the parts outside the CDR3, the full variable domain is GAGVSQSPSNKVTEKGKDVELRCDPISGHTALYWYRQSLGQGLEFLIYFQGNSAPDKSGLPSDRFSAERTGGSVSTLTIQRTQQEDSAVYLCASSFQGAGEKLFFGSGTQLSVL.